Below are 2 T cell receptor beta chains sequenced from a single sample in a study of CD8 T cells in Susac syndrome. Reverse transcription of roughly 0.5 to 1 ug RNA used random hexamers. One entry per CDR3 protein, called by TCRdb with MiXCR from the immunoSEQ multiplex PCR reads. The table includes a few hundred thousand distinct CDR3 sequences, approximately 85% detected once. What was sequenced was CD8+ T cells from PBMCs. Receptor source: a human donor with multiple sclerosis.

The genes are TRBV12-3 or TRBV12-4 and TRBJ2-5, with TRBD2 matching over 14 bases. V lost 4 bases, J lost 4 bases, and 2 bases stayed unmatched. The CDR3 consists of 15 residues. This CDR3 is CASSYGLAGGETQYF. The CDR3, as DNA: TGTGCCAGCAGTTACGGACTAGCGGGAGGAGAGACCCAGTACTTC.

The chain employs TRBV30 and TRBJ2-3; TRBD2 aligns across 10 bases. The germline V gene has CDR1 GTSNPN and CDR2 SVGIG (reference sequence). The CDR3 extends over 15 amino acids. The trim removed 7 bases at V and 0 bases at J, leaving 7 bases unmatched. The CDR3 DNA is TGTGCCTACCTCGGGACTAGCGAGAGCACAGATACGCAGTATTTT. Translating it yields CAYLGTSESTDTQYF.